This T cell receptor (beta chain) comes out of a study of blood T cell repertoires in COVID-19. The wider study: Samples of COVID-19 (acute and convalescent) were obtained from the United States, Italy and Spain.

Assay: immunoSEQ multiplex PCR; the TCRdb copy retains only in-frame clones and omits some. The data show a few hundred thousand clones, 75% to 90% seen once. The junction had 15 bases not matched to a gene; V was cut back by 4 bases and J by 8 bases. This CDR3 spans 16 amino acids. The germline CDR1 and CDR2 sequences are SGHRS and YFSETQ. This chain connects TRBV5-1 to TRBJ1-2; 9 bases are shared with TRBD1. This TCR was recovered from a man younger than 35 who had recovered from COVID-19. Sequencing was carried out using PBMCs or T cells enriched from blood (not recorded which). CDR3 region: CASSRSRDRDSEGYTF. In DNA form, the CDR3 reads TGCGCCAGCAGCAGGAGCCGGGACAGGGATTCGGAAGGCTACACCTTC.